The 17 T cell receptor beta chains given below trace back to one sample, sequenced in a study of blood T cell repertoires in COVID-19. Clones were read by immunoSEQ multiplex PCR, and TCRdb kept only the in-frame ones, dropping some. The sample yields roughly 100,000 clones, about 80% seen once. The sequenced sample consisted of peripheral blood. These receptor sequences come from a woman older than 75 with active or convalescent COVID-19.

The rearrangement uses TRBV20-1 and TRBJ1-6; weak D call: TRBD1 (6 bases). V was trimmed by 6 bases and J by 13 bases, leaving 13 bases between them. CDR3 length: 11 amino acids. Looked up from germline, CDR1 is DFQATT and CDR2 is SNEGSKA (reference sequence). The chain's CDR3 is CSATPDSPLHF. DNA of the CDR3: TGCAGTGCAACTCCGGACAGTCCCCTCCACTTT.

The chain links TRBV3-1 (or the pseudogene TRBV3-2) to TRBJ2-7; D possibly corresponds to TRBD1 (6 bases). Germline V gene data show CDR1 as LGHDT and CDR2 as YNNKEL (reference sequence). CDR3 length: 13 residues. Trimming cost V 4 bases and J 6 bases, with 13 bases left between them. This chain's CDR3 is CASSRIIQGEQYF. CDR3 in DNA: TGTGCCAGCAGCCGTATTATACAGGGCGAGCAGTACTTC.

This chain joins TRBV7-2 and TRBJ2-7, with a possible D match to TRBD2 (6 bases). The germline V and J ends were trimmed by 1 base and 0 bases, with 10 bases remaining between them. CDR3 length: 15 amino acids. Per germline, CDR1 SGHTA and CDR2 FQGNSA. This CDR3 is CASSLGGSGSYEQYF. The CDR3 DNA follows: TGTGCCAGCAGCTTAGGGGGTAGCGGCTCCTACGAGCAGTACTTC.

V is TRBV19 and J is TRBJ2-1; D uncertain. The CDR3 has 13 residues. Trimming shortened V by 5 bases and J by 10 bases, and 15 bases separated the two germline ends. Germline values: CDR1 LNHDA, CDR2 SQIVND (reference sequence). The CDR3 region is CASSLSPREEQFF. In nucleotides, the CDR3 is TGTGCCAGTAGTCTGTCACCACGAGAGGAGCAGTTCTTC. The full variable domain, with the rest looked up from reference TRBV19 and TRBJ2-1, is DGGITQSPKYLFRKEGQNVTLSCEQNLNHDAMYWYRQDPGQGLRLIYYSQIVNDFQKGDIAEGYSVSREKKESFPLTVTSAQKNPTAFYLCASSLSPREEQFFGPGTRLTVL.

This clone was counted between two and nine times. The V call is TRBV28, the J call TRBJ1-2; D remains ambiguous. Germline CDR1 is MDHEN and CDR2 is SYDVKM. V shed 2 bases and J shed 5 bases, with 15 bases lying between them. There are 15 residues in the CDR3. CDR3 nucleotide sequence: TGTGCCAGCAGTTTAGCTTCCCCATACAGTTATGGCTACACCTTC. It codes for CASSLASPYSYGYTF.

The chain links TRBV30 to TRBJ2-7, with TRBD1 matching over 8 bases. The V segment lost 0 bases and the J segment 4 bases; nucleotides outside the gene matches: 5. Looked up from germline, CDR1 is GTSNPN and CDR2 is SVGIG (reference sequence). There are 14 residues in the CDR3. The chain's CDR3 is CAWSVWTGQYEQYF. As DNA, the CDR3 is TGTGCCTGGAGTGTATGGACAGGGCAGTACGAGCAGTACTTC.

J is TRBJ2-7 and V is TRBV27; 10 nucleotides line up with TRBD2. This CDR3 has 15 residues. In germline, CDR1 is MNHEY, CDR2 SMNVEV (reference sequence). Trimming removed 4 bases from V and 3 bases from J; junction bases left unmatched: 6. The CDR3 region is CASSYPGLAYYEQYF. The DNA for the CDR3 is TGTGCCAGCAGTTACCCGGGACTAGCGTACTACGAGCAGTACTTC.

This chain links TRBV9 with TRBJ2-2; TRBD1 is a possible D gene (6 bases). V was shortened by 2 bases and J by 6 bases, with 14 bases between the two germline ends. CDR3 size: 15 residues. Germline CDR1 SGDLS, CDR2 YYNGEE. CDR3 bases: TGTGCCAGCAGCGTGACAGGCCGGCAGTCCGGGGAGCTGTTTTTT. It codes for CASSVTGRQSGELFF.

The chain uses TRBV7-9 and TRBJ1-5; D might be TRBD1 (6 bases). Germline CDR1 SEHNR, CDR2 FQNEAQ (reference sequence). Between the trimmed V and J ends, which lost 2 bases and 5 bases, there was a span of 10 bases. The CDR3 extends over 14 amino acids. CDR3 sequence reads: CASSLSQGYQPQHF. The CDR3 DNA reads TGTGCCAGCAGCTTAAGTCAGGGGTATCAGCCCCAGCATTTT.

The chain is built from TRBV4-3 and TRBJ2-7; D perhaps matches TRBD1 (6 bases). Germline V lookup: CDR1 LGHNA, CDR2 YSLEER. There are 14 residues in the CDR3. With 2 bases removed from V and 5 bases from J, the gap between germline ends came to 13 bases. The CDR3: CASSQLQGLDEQYF. The CDR3 DNA reads as TGCGCCAGCAGCCAACTTCAGGGGCTCGACGAGCAGTACTTC.

This chain connects TRBV4-3 to TRBJ2-5; 8 bases fit TRBD2. The V segment lost 4 bases and the J segment 4 bases; nucleotides outside the gene matches: 8. CDR1 and CDR2 from the germline V gene are LGHNA and YSLEER. This CDR3 region has 15 residues. The CDR3 loop is CASSLRGGRSETQYF. The DNA of the CDR3 is TGCGCCAGCAGCCTTAGGGGCGGGAGGTCAGAGACCCAGTACTTC.

CDR3 DNA: TGTGCCAGCAGCTACGGACTAGCGGGAGGCCTCCCCTACGAGCAGTACTTC. Amino acids: CASSYGLAGGLPYEQYF. V usage is TRBV4-2 and J usage is TRBJ2-7; 14 bases map to TRBD2. CDR3 length: 17 amino acids. Germline V CDR1 and CDR2: LGHNA, YNFKEQ. The J segment lost 2 bases and the V segment lost 5 bases, leaving 8 bases of the junction unmatched.

The rearrangement uses TRBV5-4 and TRBJ2-1, with 10 bases lining up with TRBD2. This CDR3 contains 16 residues. V was pared by 0 bases and J by 6 bases, with 6 bases of the junction left unmatched. Germline V gene sequence: CDR1 SGHNT, CDR2 YYREEE (reference sequence). The CDR3 loop reads CASSLGSSGGINEQFF. CDR3 coding DNA: TGTGCCAGCAGCTTGGGGTCTAGCGGGGGCATCAATGAGCAGTTCTTC.

This clone was detected only a few times. The chain links TRBV19 to TRBJ1-2; D is undetermined. This CDR3 region has 10 residues. With 8 bases removed from V and 3 bases from J, the gap between germline ends came to 4 bases. In germline, CDR1 is LNHDA, CDR2 SQIVND (reference sequence). The CDR3 reads CASGHYGYTF. The CDR3, as DNA: TGTGCCAGTGGGCACTATGGCTACACCTTC.

The chain is built from TRBV28 and TRBJ2-5; 8 nucleotides line up with TRBD2. J was trimmed by 3 bases and V by 6 bases; bases with no gene match: 9. CDR3 length: 15 residues. The germline gives CDR1 MDHEN, CDR2 SYDVKM. The CDR3 is CASSPSGGAKETQYF. CDR3 nucleotides: TGTGCCAGCAGCCCGTCGGGAGGGGCGAAAGAGACCCAGTACTTC.

This rearrangement joins TRBV7-6 to TRBJ1-4, with a possible D match to TRBD1 (5 bases). This CDR3 is built from 18 residues. Per germline, CDR1 SGHVS and CDR2 FNYEAQ. Trimming pared 3 bases from V and 0 bases from J, leaving 17 bases between. The DNA for the CDR3 is TGTGCCAGCAGCTTTTTGTCAGGGACGGGAGCAACTAATGAAAAACTGTTTTTT. It yields the protein CASSFLSGTGATNEKLFF.

This clone was seen a handful of times. The V gene is TRBV7-9, the J gene TRBJ2-7; the match to TRBD1 covers 7 bases. Per germline, CDR1 SEHNR and CDR2 FQNEAQ (reference sequence). There are 15 residues in the CDR3. The trim removed 5 bases at V and 5 bases at J, leaving 12 bases unmatched. CDR3 in amino acids: CASSPVDRPANEQYF. CDR3 nucleotides: TGTGCCAGCAGCCCAGTGGACAGGCCCGCGAACGAGCAGTACTTC.